The rows below give T cell receptor beta chains drawn from one sample of a study of control samples from healthy donors and cancer patients. Repertoires were generated with immunoSEQ multiplex PCR, while TCRdb's copy carries only in-frame clones and drops some. The sample holds 180,000 or so clones, 91% seen once. Sequencing used blood. These receptor sequences come from a woman aged 25 to 39 in good health. Both conserved end residues are part of each CDR3. Each record gives: D gene, J gene, clone size, V gene, CDR3 DNA, CDR3 protein. The D gene is left open where the match is weak. Part of the rows lack a size; the others show once, few, many or a class for expanded clones.

. | TRBJ2-3 | . | TRBV18 | TGTGCCAGCTCAGACCTTACTAGCTCCGATACGCAGTATTTT | CASSDLTSSDTQYF
TRBD1 | TRBJ2-7 | . | TRBV7-2 | TGTGCCAGCAGCCTCCACCGGGACAGGGGCTACGAGCAGTACTTC | CASSLHRDRGYEQYF
. | TRBJ2-7 | . | TRBV7-2 | TGTGCCAGCAGCTTACAGGGTGGGTACGAGCAGTACTTC | CASSLQGGYEQYF
. | TRBJ1-2 | . | TRBV6-5 | TGTGCCAGCAGCCCCACAACTAACTATGGCTACACCTTC | CASSPTTNYGYTF
. | TRBJ2-7 | . | TRBV30 | TGTGCCTGGAACCGGGACTCCTCCTACGAGCAGTACTTC | CAWNRDSSYEQYF
. | TRBJ1-5 | . | TRBV27 | TGTGCCAGCAGTCCTGCGGGGGATGGCAATCAGCCCCAGCATTTT | CASSPAGDGNQPQHF
. | TRBJ2-2 | . | TRBV5-8 | TGTGCCAGCAGCTTGGATTTCGGGAGTGGGGCCGGGGAGCTGTTTTTT | CASSLDFGSGAGELFF
TRBD1 | TRBJ1-2 | . | TRBV18 | TGTGCCAGCTCTTACGGACAGGGCACAAACTATGGCTACACCTTC | CASSYGQGTNYGYTF
TRBD1 | TRBJ2-2 | . | TRBV10-2 | TGCGCCAGCAGGGGGGGACAGGGGGTTGTCACCGGGGAGCTGTTTTTT | CASRGGQGVVTGELFF
TRBD1 | TRBJ1-6 | . | TRBV6-2/TRBV6-3 | TGTGCCAGCAGTCCCGGGACAGGGGTGTCACCCCTCCACTTT | CASSPGTGVSPLHF
TRBD1 | TRBJ1-2 | . | TRBV2 | TGTGCCAGCGGGACAGGAGGCTACACCTTC | CASGTGGYTF
. | TRBJ2-2 | . | TRBV10-3 | TGTGCCATCAGTGGAGTTGGGTTCAGTGCCGGGGAGCTGTTTTTT | CAISGVGFSAGELFF
. | TRBJ1-2 | . | TRBV29-1 | TGCAGCGTTACAAGCAACTATGGCTACACCTTC | CSVTSNYGYTF
. | TRBJ1-5 | . | TRBV28 | TGTGCCAGCAGTTTAGGGGGGGACAATCAGCCCCAGCATTTT | CASSLGGDNQPQHF
TRBD1 | TRBJ1-5 | . | TRBV6-5 | TGTGCCAGCAGTTCGGGACAGGGGAGGCGTCAGCCCCAGCATTTT | CASSSGQGRRQPQHF
. | TRBJ1-1 | . | TRBV6-5 | TGTGCCACTACAGGGAACACTGAAGCTTTCTTT | CATTGNTEAFF
. | TRBJ2-7 | few | TRBV18 | TGTGCCAGCTCACCCTATCCGTACGAGCAGTACTTC | CASSPYPYEQYF
. | TRBJ1-4 | . | TRBV29-1 | TGCAGCGTTGAGGGGAGGGATCACGAAAAACTGTTTTTT | CSVEGRDHEKLFF
. | TRBJ1-5 | . | TRBV19 | TGTGCCAGTAGTATTTATATGGCGGCAAATCAGCCCCAGCATTTT | CASSIYMAANQPQHF
. | TRBJ1-4 | . | TRBV27 | TGTGCCAGCGGGGGCAGGAGTGCAACTAATGAAAAACTGTTTTTT | CASGGRSATNEKLFF
TRBD2 | TRBJ2-1 | . | TRBV13 | TGTGCCAGCAGCGAACTAGCGGGGGGCCCCAATGAGCAGTTCTTC | CASSELAGGPNEQFF
TRBD1 | TRBJ1-4 | . | TRBV29-1 | TGCAGCGTTAACAGGGGAGCGAATGAAAAACTGTTTTTT | CSVNRGANEKLFF
. | TRBJ2-6 | . | TRBV29-1 | TGCAGCGTTGAAGCGGGGGCTCCCTCTGGGGCCAACGTCCTGACTTTC | CSVEAGAPSGANVLTF
. | TRBJ1-1 | . | TRBV21-1 | TGTGCCAGCAGCAAGACCGACGATGAAGCTTTCTTT | CASSKTDDEAFF
. | TRBJ2-7 | many | TRBV29-1 | TGCAGCGTTTCCGGGGACGAGCAGTACTTC | CSVSGDEQYF
. | TRBJ2-7 | . | TRBV15 | TGTGCCACCAGCAGAGATCGGCTAGGCTACGAGCAGTACTTC | CATSRDRLGYEQYF
. | TRBJ2-3 | . | TRBV7-2 | TGTGCCAGCAGCTTAGGGGGGACTACGCAGTATTTT | CASSLGGTTQYF
. | TRBJ1-5 | . | TRBV4-1 | TGCGCCAGCAGCCAAGTCCGTGACGGTAATCAGCCCCAGCATTTT | CASSQVRDGNQPQHF
TRBD2 | TRBJ2-7 | . | TRBV9 | TGTGCCAGCAGCTTGGGACTAGGCCACTACGAGCAGTACTTC | CASSLGLGHYEQYF
. | TRBJ2-2 | . | TRBV7-2 | TGTGCCAGCAGCTTACGGTGGGACGGGACCGGGGAGCTGTTTTTT | CASSLRWDGTGELFF
. | TRBJ1-3 | . | TRBV3-1/TRBV3-2 | TGTGCCAGCAGCCAAGATTGGCAGCGAAACACCATATATTTT | CASSQDWQRNTIYF
TRBD1 | TRBJ2-5 | . | TRBV18 | TGTGCCAGCTCACCGGGACAGGGGTTGCAAGAGACCCAGTACTTC | CASSPGQGLQETQYF
. | TRBJ1-6 | . | TRBV4-3 | TGCGCCAGCAGCCAAGATTTCCAGGGTGGTTCACCCCTCCACTTT | CASSQDFQGGSPLHF
. | TRBJ2-1 | . | TRBV2 | TGTGCCAGCAGTGGTAGCAGGGGTTACAATGAGCAGTTCTTC | CASSGSRGYNEQFF
TRBD1 | TRBJ1-2 | . | TRBV4-1 | TGCGCCAGCAGCCAACCGGGACAGGGGGTCTATGGCTACACCTTC | CASSQPGQGVYGYTF
TRBD2 | TRBJ2-2 | few | TRBV5-5 | TGTGCCAGCAGCTTCGGGACTAGGTCCACCGGGGAGCTGTTTTTT | CASSFGTRSTGELFF
. | TRBJ1-4 | once | TRBV12-3/TRBV12-4 | TGTGCCAGCAGTTTATCAACTAATGAAAAACTGTTTTTT | CASSLSTNEKLFF
TRBD2 | TRBJ2-5 | once | TRBV7-7 | TGTGCTAGCAGCGCCGGGACTAGCGGGATAGAGACCCAGTACTTC | CASSAGTSGIETQYF
TRBD2 | TRBJ2-7 | . | TRBV11-2 | TGTGCCAGCTCCTCCGGGACTAGCGGTACCCCGGACTTC | CASSSGTSGTPDF
TRBD1 | TRBJ1-5 | . | TRBV6-2/TRBV6-3 | TGTGCCAGCGGCCCCACAGGGGTTCAGCCCCAGCATTTT | CASGPTGVQPQHF
TRBD2 | TRBJ2-7 | . | TRBV11-3 | TGTGCCAGCAGCTTAGATGGGCTAGCGGGAACCTACGAGCAGTACTTC | CASSLDGLAGTYEQYF